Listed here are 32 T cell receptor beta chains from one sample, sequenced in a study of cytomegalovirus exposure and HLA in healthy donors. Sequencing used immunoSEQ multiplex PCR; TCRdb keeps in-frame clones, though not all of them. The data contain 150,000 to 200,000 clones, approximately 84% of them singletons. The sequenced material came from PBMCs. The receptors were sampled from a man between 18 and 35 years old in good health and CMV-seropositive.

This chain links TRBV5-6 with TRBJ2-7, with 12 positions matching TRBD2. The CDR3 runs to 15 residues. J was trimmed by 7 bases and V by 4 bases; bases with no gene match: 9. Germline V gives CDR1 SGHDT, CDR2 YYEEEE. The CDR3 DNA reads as TGTGCCAGCAGCAAGACTAGCGGGAGCTCGGGGGAGCAGTACTTC. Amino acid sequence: CASSKTSGSSGEQYF.

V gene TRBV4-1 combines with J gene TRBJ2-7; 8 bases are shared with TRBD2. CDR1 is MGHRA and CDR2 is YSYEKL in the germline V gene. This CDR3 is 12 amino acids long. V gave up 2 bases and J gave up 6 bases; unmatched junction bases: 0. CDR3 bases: TGCGCCAGCAGCCAAAGCGGGAGCGAGCAGTACTTC. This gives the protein CASSQSGSEQYF.

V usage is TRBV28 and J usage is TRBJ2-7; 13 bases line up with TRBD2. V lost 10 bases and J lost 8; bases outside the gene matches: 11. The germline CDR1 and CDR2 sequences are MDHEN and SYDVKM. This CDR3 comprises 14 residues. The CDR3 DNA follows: TGTGCCACCGTGGGATGGGGACTAGCGGGAAAGCAGTACTTC. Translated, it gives CATVGWGLAGKQYF.

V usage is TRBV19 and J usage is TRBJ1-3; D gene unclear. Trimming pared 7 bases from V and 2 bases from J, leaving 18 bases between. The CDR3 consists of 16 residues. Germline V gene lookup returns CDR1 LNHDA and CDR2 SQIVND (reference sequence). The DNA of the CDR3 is TGTGCCAGTATCTCCCAAGGGAGGTGGGCTGGAAACACCATATATTTT. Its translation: CASISQGRWAGNTIYF.

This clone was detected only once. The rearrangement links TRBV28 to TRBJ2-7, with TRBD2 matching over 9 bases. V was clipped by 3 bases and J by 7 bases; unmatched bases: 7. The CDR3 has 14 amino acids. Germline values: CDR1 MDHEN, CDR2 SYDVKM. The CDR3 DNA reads TGTGCCAGCAGTTTGGGTAGCGGGAGTGGTGAGCAGTACTTC. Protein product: CASSLGSGSGEQYF.

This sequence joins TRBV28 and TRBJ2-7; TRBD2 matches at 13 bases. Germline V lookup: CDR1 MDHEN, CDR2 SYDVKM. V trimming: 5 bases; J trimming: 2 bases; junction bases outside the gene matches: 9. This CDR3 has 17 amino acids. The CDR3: CASSQILAGGPPYEQYF. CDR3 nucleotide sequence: TGTGCCAGCAGTCAAATACTAGCGGGAGGGCCCCCCTACGAGCAGTACTTC. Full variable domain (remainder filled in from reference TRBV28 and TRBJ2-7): DVKVTQSSRYLVKRTGEKVFLECVQDMDHENMFWYRQDPGLGLRLIYFSYDVKMKEKGDIPEGYSVSREKKERFSLILESASTNQTSMYLCASSQILAGGPPYEQYFGPGTRLTVT.

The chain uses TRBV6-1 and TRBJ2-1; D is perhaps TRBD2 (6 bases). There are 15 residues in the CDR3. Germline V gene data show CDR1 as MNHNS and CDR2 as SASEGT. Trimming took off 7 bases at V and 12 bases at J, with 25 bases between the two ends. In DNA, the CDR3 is TGTGCCAGCAAATTTGAAGTGGGACTCCGTGAGATGCAGTTCTTC. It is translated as CASKFEVGLREMQFF.

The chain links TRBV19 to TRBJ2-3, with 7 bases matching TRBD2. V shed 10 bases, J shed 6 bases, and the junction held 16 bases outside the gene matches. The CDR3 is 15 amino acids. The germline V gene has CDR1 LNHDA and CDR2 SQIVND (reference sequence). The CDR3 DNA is TGTGCCACCAAATCCCTGAGCGGGGAGGGGGATACGCAGTATTTT. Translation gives CATKSLSGEGDTQYF. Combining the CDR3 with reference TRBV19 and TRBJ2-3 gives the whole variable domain DGGITQSPKYLFRKEGQNVTLSCEQNLNHDAMYWYRQDPGQGLRLIYYSQIVNDFQKGDIAEGYSVSREKKESFPLTVTSAQKNPTAFYLCATKSLSGEGDTQYFGPGTRLTVL.

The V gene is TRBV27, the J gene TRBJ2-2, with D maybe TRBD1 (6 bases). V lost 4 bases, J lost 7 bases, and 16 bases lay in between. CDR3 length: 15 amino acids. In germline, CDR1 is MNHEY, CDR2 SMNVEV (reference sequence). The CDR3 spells CASSSGRQANGELFF. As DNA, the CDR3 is TGTGCCAGCAGTTCGGGACGACAGGCTAACGGGGAGCTGTTTTTT.

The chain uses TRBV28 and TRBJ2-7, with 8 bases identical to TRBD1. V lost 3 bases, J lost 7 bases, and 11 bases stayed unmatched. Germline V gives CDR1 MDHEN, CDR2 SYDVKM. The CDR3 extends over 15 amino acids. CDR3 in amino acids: CASSFRSQGAGEQYF. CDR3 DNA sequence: TGTGCCAGCAGTTTTCGGTCGCAGGGGGCGGGGGAGCAGTACTTC.

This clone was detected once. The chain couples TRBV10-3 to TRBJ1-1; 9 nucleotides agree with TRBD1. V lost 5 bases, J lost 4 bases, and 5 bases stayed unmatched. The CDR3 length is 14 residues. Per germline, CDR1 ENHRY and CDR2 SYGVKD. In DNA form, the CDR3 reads TGTGCCATCAGTCCGGGACAGGGTGGCACTGAAGCTTTCTTT. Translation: CAISPGQGGTEAFF.

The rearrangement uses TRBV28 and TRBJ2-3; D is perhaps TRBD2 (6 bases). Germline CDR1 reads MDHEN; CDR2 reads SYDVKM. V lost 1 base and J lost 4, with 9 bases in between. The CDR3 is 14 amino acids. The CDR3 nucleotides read TGTGCCAGCAGTTTATTCTCGGGGGCAGATACGCAGTATTTT. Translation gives CASSLFSGADTQYF.

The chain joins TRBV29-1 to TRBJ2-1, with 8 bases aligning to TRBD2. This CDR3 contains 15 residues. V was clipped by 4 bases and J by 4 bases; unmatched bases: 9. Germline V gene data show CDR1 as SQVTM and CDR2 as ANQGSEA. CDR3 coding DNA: TGCAGCGTTGTGGGGCGGGAGGATATTTACAATGAGCAGTTCTTC. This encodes CSVVGREDIYNEQFF.

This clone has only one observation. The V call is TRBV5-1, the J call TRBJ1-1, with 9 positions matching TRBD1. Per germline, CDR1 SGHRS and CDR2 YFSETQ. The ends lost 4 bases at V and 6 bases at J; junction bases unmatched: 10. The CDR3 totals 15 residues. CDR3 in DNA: TGCGCCAGCAGCACCAGGACAGGGGATGGGGCTGAAGCTTTCTTT. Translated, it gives CASSTRTGDGAEAFF. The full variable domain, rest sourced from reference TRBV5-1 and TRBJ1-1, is KAGVTQTPRYLIKTRGQQVTLSCSPISGHRSVSWYQQTPGQGLQFLFEYFSETQRNKGNFPGRFSGRQFSNSRSEMNVSTLELGDSALYLCASSTRTGDGAEAFFGQGTRLTVV.

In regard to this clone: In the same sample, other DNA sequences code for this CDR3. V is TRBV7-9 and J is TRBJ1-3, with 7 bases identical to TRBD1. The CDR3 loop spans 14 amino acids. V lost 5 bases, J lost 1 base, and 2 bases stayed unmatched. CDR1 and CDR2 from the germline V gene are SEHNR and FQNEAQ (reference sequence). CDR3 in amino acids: CASSPTGSGNTIYF. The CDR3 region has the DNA TGTGCCAGCAGCCCGACAGGGTCTGGAAACACCATATATTTT.

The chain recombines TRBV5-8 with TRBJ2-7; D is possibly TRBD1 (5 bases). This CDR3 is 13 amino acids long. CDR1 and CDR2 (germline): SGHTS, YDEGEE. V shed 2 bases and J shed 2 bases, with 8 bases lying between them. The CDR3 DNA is TGTGCCAGCAGCTTCGCCAGGGCCTACGAGCAGTACTTC. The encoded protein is CASSFARAYEQYF.

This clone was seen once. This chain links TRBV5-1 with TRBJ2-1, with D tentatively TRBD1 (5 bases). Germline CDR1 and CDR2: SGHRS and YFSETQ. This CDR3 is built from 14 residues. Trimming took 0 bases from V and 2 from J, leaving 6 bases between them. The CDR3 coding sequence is TGCGCCAGCAGCTTGGAGACAGCCTACAATGAGCAGTTCTTC. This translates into CASSLETAYNEQFF.

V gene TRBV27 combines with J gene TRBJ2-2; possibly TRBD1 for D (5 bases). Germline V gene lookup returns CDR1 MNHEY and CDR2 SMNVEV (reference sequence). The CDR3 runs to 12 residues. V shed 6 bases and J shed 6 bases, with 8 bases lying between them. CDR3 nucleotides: TGTGCCAGCAGCAGGGAAGCCGGGGAGCTGTTTTTT. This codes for CASSREAGELFF.

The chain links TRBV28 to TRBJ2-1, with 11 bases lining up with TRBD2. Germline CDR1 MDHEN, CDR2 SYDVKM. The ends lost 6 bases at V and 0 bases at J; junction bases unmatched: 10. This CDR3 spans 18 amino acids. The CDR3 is CASRWSIAGGSSYNEQFF. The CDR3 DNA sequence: TGTGCCAGCAGGTGGTCTATAGCGGGAGGGAGCTCCTACAATGAGCAGTTCTTC.

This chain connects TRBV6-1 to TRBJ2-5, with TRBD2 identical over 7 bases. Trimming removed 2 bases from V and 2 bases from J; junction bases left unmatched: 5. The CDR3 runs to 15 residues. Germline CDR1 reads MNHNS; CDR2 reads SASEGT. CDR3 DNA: TGTGCCAGCAGTGAATTTCCGGGGGGTCAAGAGACCCAGTACTTC. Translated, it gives CASSEFPGGQETQYF.

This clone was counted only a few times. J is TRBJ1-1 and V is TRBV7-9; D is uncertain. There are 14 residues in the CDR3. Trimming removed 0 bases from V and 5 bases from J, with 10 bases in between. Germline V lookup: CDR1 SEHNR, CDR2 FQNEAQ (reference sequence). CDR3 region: CASSLAGTRTEAFF. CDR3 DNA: TGTGCCAGCAGCTTAGCGGGCACCCGAACTGAAGCTTTCTTT.

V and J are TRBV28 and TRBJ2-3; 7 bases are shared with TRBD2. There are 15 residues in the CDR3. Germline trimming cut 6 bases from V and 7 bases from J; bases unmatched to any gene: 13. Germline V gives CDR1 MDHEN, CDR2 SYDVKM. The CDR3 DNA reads TGTGCCAGCAGCCTCTCCGGCCTCGGGGGGAATACGCAGTATTTT. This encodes CASSLSGLGGNTQYF.

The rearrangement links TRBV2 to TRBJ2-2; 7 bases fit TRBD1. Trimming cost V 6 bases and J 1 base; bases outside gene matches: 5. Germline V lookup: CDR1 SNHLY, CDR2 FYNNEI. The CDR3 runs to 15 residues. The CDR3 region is CASRDRLLNTGELFF. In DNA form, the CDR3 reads TGTGCCAGCAGGGACAGGCTACTGAACACCGGGGAGCTGTTTTTT.

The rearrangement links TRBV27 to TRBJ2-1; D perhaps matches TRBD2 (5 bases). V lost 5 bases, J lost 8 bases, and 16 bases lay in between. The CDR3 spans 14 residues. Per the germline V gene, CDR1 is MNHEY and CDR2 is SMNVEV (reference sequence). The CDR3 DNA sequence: TGTGCCAGCAGTCCGAGCGCCGCGGGCCATGAGCAGTTCTTC. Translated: CASSPSAAGHEQFF.

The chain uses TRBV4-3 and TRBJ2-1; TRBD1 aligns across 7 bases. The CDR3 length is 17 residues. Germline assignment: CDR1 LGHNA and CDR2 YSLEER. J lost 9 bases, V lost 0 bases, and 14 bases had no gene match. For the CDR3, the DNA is TGCGCCAGCAGCCAAGATCAAGGGGGCCCATCACTGGGTGAGCAGTTCTTC. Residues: CASSQDQGGPSLGEQFF.

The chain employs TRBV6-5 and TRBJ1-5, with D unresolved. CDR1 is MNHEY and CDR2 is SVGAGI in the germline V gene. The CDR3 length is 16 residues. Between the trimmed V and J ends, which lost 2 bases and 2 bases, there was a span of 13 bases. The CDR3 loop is CASSYAPPGGNQPQHF. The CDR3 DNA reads TGTGCCAGCAGTTACGCTCCCCCGGGAGGCAATCAGCCCCAGCATTTT.

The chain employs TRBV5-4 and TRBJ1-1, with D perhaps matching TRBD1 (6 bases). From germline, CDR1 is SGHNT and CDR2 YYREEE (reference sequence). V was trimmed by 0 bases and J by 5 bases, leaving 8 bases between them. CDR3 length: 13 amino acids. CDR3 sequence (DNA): TGTGCCAGCAGCTTGGAAGGGACAACTGAAGCTTTCTTT. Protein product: CASSLEGTTEAFF.

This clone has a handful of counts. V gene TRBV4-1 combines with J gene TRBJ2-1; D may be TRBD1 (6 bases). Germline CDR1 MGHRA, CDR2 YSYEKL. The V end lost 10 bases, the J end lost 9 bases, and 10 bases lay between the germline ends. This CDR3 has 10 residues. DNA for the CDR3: TGCGCCACAGGGGCGGGTGAGCAGTTCTTC. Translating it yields CATGAGEQFF.

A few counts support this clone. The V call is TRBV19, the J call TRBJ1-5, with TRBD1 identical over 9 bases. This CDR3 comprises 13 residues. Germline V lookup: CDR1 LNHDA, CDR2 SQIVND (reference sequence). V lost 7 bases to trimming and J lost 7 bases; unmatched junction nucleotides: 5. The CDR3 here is CASKDRGGQPQHF. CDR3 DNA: TGTGCCAGTAAGGACAGGGGAGGGCAGCCCCAGCATTTT.

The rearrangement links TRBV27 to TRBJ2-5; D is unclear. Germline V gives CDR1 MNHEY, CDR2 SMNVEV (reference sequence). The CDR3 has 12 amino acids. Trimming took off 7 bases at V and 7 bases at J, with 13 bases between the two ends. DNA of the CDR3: TGTGCCAGCACCAACCCTGCAGGGACCCAGTACTTC. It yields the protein CASTNPAGTQYF.

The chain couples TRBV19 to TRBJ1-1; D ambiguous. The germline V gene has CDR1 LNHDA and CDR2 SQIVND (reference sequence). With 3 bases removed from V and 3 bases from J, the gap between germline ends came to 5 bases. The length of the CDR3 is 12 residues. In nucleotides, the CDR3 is TGTGCCAGTAGTATGGGCTACACTGAAGCTTTCTTT. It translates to CASSMGYTEAFF.

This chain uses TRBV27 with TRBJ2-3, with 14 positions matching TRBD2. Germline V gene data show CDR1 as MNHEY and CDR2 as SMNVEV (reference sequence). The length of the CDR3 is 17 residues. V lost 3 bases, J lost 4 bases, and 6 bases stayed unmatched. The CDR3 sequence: CASSFIRLAGGSDTQYF. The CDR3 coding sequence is TGTGCCAGCAGTTTCATCCGACTAGCGGGAGGGTCAGATACGCAGTATTTT.